This T cell receptor beta chain was recovered during a study of blood T cell repertoires in COVID-19. At the level of the study: Sites across the United States, Italy and Spain contributed samples from acute and convalescent COVID-19. PBMCs, B-cell-depleted T cells, or T cells were the source of the cDNA or gDNA that made up the material.

Germline loops: CDR1 KGHSH, CDR2 LQKENI. There are 14 residues in the CDR3. The germline V and J ends were trimmed by 5 bases and 0 bases, with 8 bases remaining between them. Per the authors' pipeline: Nucleated cell counts were estimated from reference gene primer amplification. The data were produced by immunoSEQ multiplex PCR, yet TCRdb's version contains in-frame clones alone and is incomplete. The V and J calls and clone size come from that table; D and trimming were worked out from the DNA. The repertoire has some 30,000 clones, about 88% of them found once; the top ten carry approximately 48%.

The source of this sequence is a human donor with acute or convalescent COVID-19. The donor label of this sample is uncertain. The genes are TRBV18 and TRBJ1-5, with D uncertain. The specimen sequenced was peripheral blood. The CDR3 coding sequence is TGTGCCAGCTCATCGGTCTTTAGCAATCAGCCCCAGCATTTT. Translation: CASSSVFSNQPQHF.